Here is one T cell receptor beta chain with its context. Antigen unknown. TCRdb keeps only in-frame clones here, not all; method: immunoSEQ multiplex PCR. There are roughly 53,000 clones in the sample; over 80% occur only once, and 17% lies in the top ten. Trimming removed 5 bases at V and 1 base at J, with 10 bases between. CDR1 MNHEY and CDR2 SVGAGI come from the germline V gene. This CDR3 has 14 residues. These data originate in a study of T cells in localized non-small cell lung cancer. Study-level results: Heterogeneity stays possible, as sequencing covered only one tumor region.

This sample comprised peripheral blood mononuclear cells, obtained before any cancer treatment. The clonotype comes from a man aged 40-75 years with stage III lung adenocarcinoma. The chain combines TRBV6-5 with TRBJ2-3; the D gene is possibly TRBD2 (6 bases). DNA for the CDR3: TGTGCCAGCAGTGACGGGAGCGGCACAGATACGCAGTATTTT. This gives the protein CASSDGSGTDTQYF.